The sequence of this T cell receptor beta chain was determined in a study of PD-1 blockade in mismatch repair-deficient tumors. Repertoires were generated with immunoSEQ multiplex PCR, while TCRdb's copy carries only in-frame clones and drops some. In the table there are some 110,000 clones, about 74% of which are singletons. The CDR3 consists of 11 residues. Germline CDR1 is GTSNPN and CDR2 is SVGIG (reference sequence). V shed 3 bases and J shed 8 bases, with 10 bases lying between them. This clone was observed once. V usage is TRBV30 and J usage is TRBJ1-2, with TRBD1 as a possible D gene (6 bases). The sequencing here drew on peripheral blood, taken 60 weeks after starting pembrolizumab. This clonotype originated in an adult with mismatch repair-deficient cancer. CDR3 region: CAWSIGGGYTF. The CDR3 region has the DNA TGTGCCTGGAGCATAGGGGGAGGCTACACCTTC.